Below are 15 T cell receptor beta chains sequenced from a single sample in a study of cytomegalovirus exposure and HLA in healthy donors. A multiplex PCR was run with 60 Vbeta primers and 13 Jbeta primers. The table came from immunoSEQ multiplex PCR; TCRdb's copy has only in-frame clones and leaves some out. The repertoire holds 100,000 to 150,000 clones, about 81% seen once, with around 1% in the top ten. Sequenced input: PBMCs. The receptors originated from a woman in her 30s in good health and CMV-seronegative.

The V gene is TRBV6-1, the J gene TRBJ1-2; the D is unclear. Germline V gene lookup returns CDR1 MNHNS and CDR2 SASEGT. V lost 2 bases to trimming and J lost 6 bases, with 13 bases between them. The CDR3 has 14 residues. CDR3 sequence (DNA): TGTGCCAGCAGTGAACGACTCCGCCGGGATGGCTACACCTTC. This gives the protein CASSERLRRDGYTF.

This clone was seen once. Here the CDR3 DNA reads TGTGCCAGCAGTTATTCCGGGACAGTGAACACTGAAGCTTTCTTT. This codes for CASSYSGTVNTEAFF. The rearrangement uses TRBV6-5 and TRBJ1-1; 7 nucleotides align to TRBD1. CDR1 and CDR2 (germline): MNHEY, SVGAGI. Unmatched junction bases numbered 4, after V lost 3 bases and J lost 0 bases. The CDR3 totals 15 residues.

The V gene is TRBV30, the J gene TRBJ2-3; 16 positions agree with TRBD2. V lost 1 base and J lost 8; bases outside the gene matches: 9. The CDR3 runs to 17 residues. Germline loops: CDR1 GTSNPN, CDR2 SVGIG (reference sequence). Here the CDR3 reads CAWSGGLAGGRRGTQYF. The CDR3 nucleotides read TGTGCCTGGAGTGGGGGACTAGCGGGAGGGCGGCGAGGTACGCAGTATTTT.

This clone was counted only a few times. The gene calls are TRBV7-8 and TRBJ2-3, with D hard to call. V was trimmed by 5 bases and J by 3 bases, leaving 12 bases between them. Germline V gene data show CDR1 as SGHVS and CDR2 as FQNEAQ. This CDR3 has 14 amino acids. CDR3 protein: CASSRTRYTDTQYF. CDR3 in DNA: TGTGCCAGCAGCCGCACGAGATATACAGATACGCAGTATTTT.

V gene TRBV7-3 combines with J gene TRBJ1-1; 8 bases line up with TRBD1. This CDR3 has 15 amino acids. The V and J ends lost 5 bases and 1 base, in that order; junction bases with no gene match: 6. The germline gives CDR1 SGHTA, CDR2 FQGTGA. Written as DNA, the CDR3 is TGTGCCAGCAGCCCCGGACAGGGTTCGAACACTGAAGCTTTCTTT. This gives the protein CASSPGQGSNTEAFF.

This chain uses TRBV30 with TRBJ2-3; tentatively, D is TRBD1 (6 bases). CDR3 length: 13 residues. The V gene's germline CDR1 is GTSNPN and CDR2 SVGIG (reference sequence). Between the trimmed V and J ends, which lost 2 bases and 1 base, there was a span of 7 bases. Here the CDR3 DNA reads TGTGCCTGGAGTCGGACAGGCACAGATACGCAGTATTTT. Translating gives CAWSRTGTDTQYF.

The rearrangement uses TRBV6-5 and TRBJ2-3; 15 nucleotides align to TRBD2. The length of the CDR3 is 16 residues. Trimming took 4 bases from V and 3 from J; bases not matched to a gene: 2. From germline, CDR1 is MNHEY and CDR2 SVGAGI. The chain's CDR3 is CASSSGLAGGTDTQYF. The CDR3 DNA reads TGTGCCAGCAGTTCGGGACTAGCGGGGGGAACAGATACGCAGTATTTT.

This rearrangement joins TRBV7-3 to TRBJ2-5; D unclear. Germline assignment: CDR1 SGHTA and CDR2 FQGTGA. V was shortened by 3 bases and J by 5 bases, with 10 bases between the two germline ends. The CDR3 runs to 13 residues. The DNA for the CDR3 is TGTGCCAGCAGCTTGAGCGTGGAGGAGACCCAGTACTTC. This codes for CASSLSVEETQYF.

CDR3 bases: TGTGCCAGCAGCTTAGGTGGTACGGGTTTGAACACTGAAGCTTTCTTT. It yields the protein CASSLGGTGLNTEAFF. The chain combines TRBV13 with TRBJ1-1; D call uncertain. The CDR3 extends over 16 amino acids. Germline-derived CDR1 and CDR2 are PRHDT and FYEKMQ (reference sequence). Trimming shortened V by 0 bases and J by 0 bases, and 11 bases separated the two germline ends.

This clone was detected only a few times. The DNA of the CDR3 is TGCAGTGCTCCACAAGGACAGAGTCAGTTCTTC. As protein: CSAPQGQSQFF. The chain carries TRBV20-1 and TRBJ2-1, with D possibly TRBD1 on 6 matching bases. CDR3 length equals 11 residues. Germline lookup yields CDR1 DFQATT and CDR2 SNEGSKA (reference sequence). V dropped 5 bases and J dropped 13 bases, with 15 bases sitting between them.

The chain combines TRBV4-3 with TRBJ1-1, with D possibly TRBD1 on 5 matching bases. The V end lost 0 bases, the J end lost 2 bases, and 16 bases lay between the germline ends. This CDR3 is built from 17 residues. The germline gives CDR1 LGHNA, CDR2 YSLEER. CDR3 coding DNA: TGCGCCAGCAGCCAAGAGAAATTGGGAGGGGTTAACACTGAAGCTTTCTTT. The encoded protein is CASSQEKLGGVNTEAFF.

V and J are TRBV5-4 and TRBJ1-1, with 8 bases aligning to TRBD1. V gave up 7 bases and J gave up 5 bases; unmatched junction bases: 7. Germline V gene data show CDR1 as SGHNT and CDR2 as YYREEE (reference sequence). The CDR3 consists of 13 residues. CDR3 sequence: CASGTGGVTEAFF. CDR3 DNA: TGTGCCAGCGGCACAGGGGGGGTAACTGAAGCTTTCTTT. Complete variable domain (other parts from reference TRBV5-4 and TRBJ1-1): ETGVTQSPTHLIKTRGQQVTLRCSSQSGHNTVSWYQQALGQGPQFIFQYYREEENGRGNFPPRFSGLQFPNYSSELNVNALELDDSALYLCASGTGGVTEAFFGQGTRLTVV.

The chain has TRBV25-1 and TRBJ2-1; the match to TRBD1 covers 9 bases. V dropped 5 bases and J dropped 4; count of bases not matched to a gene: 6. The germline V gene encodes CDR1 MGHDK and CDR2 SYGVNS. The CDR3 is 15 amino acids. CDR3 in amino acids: CASSLRDRAYNEQFF. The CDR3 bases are TGTGCCAGCAGTCTCCGGGACAGGGCATACAATGAGCAGTTCTTC.

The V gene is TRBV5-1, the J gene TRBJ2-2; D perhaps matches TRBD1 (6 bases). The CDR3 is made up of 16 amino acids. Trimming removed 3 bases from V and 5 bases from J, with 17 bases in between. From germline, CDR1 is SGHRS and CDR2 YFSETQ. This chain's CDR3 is CASSSGTNRATGELFF. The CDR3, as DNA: TGCGCCAGCAGCTCCGGGACAAATAGGGCGACCGGGGAGCTGTTTTTT.

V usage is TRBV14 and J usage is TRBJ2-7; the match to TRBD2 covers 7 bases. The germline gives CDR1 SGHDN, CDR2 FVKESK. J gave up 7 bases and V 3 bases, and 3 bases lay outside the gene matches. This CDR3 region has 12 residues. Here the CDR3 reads CASSQRGWEQYF. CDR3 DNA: TGTGCCAGCAGCCAGCGGGGGTGGGAGCAGTACTTC.